This T cell receptor beta chain was identified in a study of cytomegalovirus exposure and HLA in healthy donors. Study observations and caveats: The study labeled approximately 150 TCR beta chains cytomegalovirus-associated.

Turning to this clone: Its specificity is unknown.

PCR involved 60 Vbeta and 13 Jbeta primers. Clones were read by immunoSEQ multiplex PCR, and TCRdb kept only the in-frame ones, dropping some. There are under 150,000 clones in the sample; around 82% occur only once, and less than 3% lies in the top ten. This receptor was obtained from a man between 45 and 60 years old in good health and CMV-seronegative. Material for sequencing was PBMCs.

In DNA, the CDR3 is TGCAGTGCTAGTAGGAACACTGAAGCTTTCTTT. The encoded protein is CSASRNTEAFF. This rearrangement joins TRBV20-1 to TRBJ1-1, with D hard to call. Germline CDR1 DFQATT, CDR2 SNEGSKA (reference sequence). The CDR3 covers 11 residues. V was clipped by 3 bases and J by 1 base, with 3 bases between them.